This T cell receptor (beta chain) was recovered during a study of blood T cell repertoires in COVID-19 (dated by TCRdb to about 2020). For context, the study as a whole: Samples from collaborators originated in the United States, Italy and Spain and spanned both the acute and convalescent phases of COVID-19. The sample metadata nearly always contained a de-identified subject ID, COVID-19 status, age in years and sex. The samples were drawn from the first 160 participants of the ongoing ImmuneRACE study and from over 950 subjects provided by 6 global collaborators. The prospective study material was composed of cDNA or gDNA derived from T cells, B-cell-depleted T cells, or PBMCs. HLA class I and class II types, where available, came from metadata supplied by the sample provider rather than from assay-based typing. Deeply sampled blood TCRbeta repertoires from subjects exposed to, actively infected with, or recovered from COVID-19 were included in the dataset. The repertoires were released in a freely available public database intended as a resource for research on the immune response to SARS-CoV-2. Summary of the overall study and its limitations: The amount of clinical and demographic metadata varied by source and participant and was provided uncurated.

TCRbeta CDR3 regions were amplified from genomic DNA by means of the immunoSEQ Assay, a bias-controlled multiplex PCR. Processing in the source paper ran as follows. Nucleated cell counts per sample were estimated from amplification of reference gene primers within the assay. Sequence reads were collapsed and filtered to measure the absolute abundance of every unique TCRbeta CDR3 rearrangement. For each sample, productive Simpson clonality was calculated as the square root of Simpson's diversity index over productive rearrangements. The immuneACCESS repertoire file appears here via TCRdb, limited to in-frame rearrangements. These files lack a portion of the clones; in checked studies, under half of the deficit traces to unresolved V genes, and the cause of the others is not known. The D gene and trimming were derived from the DNA, and the V and J assignments and clone size from that table. The sample table holds approximately 130,000 clones, of which 87% were seen once. Roughly 2.5% of the sample is in the top ten clones.

On this clone itself: Its antigen is unknown. Qualities for individual bases were not recorded, and no much larger clone is one base off.

The collaborating institutions used their own protocols to collect whole blood in K2EDTA tubes. For TCRbeta analysis, collaborator samples were shipped as frozen whole blood, as isolated PBMCs, or as DNA extracted from either sample type. V is shortened by 0 bases, J by 4 bases, and the region joining them spans 10 bases. The CDR3 covers 15 residues, taking in both the cysteine and the phenylalanine. Here the CDR3 DNA is all that survives: 45 bases in frame from base 1. As encoded in the germline V gene, CDR1 is LGHNA while CDR2 is YSLEER. Sequenced sample: peripheral blood. The chain was built from TRBV4-3 and TRBJ1-5, with no confidently assigned D gene. The sequence was obtained from a man aged 50 to 59 with active COVID-19. For the CDR3, the sequence is CASSQEADLNQPQHF. The nucleotide sequence reads TGCGCCAGCAGCCAAGAAGCGGACCTGAATCAGCCCCAGCATTTT.